The present entry profiles one T cell receptor beta chain with its context. The antigen is not known. The data derive from a study of PD-1 blockade in mismatch repair-deficient tumors. Study outcomes and limitations: Tumor-resident clones, often absent from pretreatment blood, expanded after pembrolizumab and then contracted.

Germline V CDR1 and CDR2: SNHLY, FYNNEI. The CDR3 contains 12 residues. Trimming cost V 10 bases and J 7 bases, with 13 bases left between them. Mismatch repair deficiency was confirmed in all patients, by PCR or immunohistochemistry. TCRs were sequenced from three patients responding to pembrolizumab. Using immunoSEQ multiplex PCR, the repertoire was profiled, and TCRdb retains in-frame clones only, with some absent. The sample holds under 95,000 clones; roughly 80% are singletons and the top ten take around 2.6%. The rearrangement links TRBV2 to TRBJ1-4, with D perhaps TRBD1 (5 bases). The specimen was peripheral blood, collected 12 weeks after starting pembrolizumab. The TCR sequence derives from an adult with mismatch repair-deficient cancer. CDR3 sequence reads: CATRQGSEKLFF. CDR3 coding DNA: TGTGCCACCAGGCAGGGAAGTGAAAAACTGTTTTTT.